This T cell receptor beta chain comes out of a study of blood T cell repertoires in COVID-19 (dated by TCRdb to 2020 to 2021). In terms of the full investigation: Collaborator samples came from the United States, Italy and Spain and covered acute and convalescent phases of COVID-19. The prospective study material was composed of cDNA or gDNA derived from T cells, B-cell-depleted T cells, or PBMCs. Subjects who had been exposed to COVID-19, were actively infected with it, or had recovered from it provided the deeply sampled blood TCRbeta repertoires that made up the dataset. The repertoires were released in a freely available public database meant as a resource for research on the immune response to SARS-CoV-2. Samples came from the ongoing ImmuneRACE study (first 160 participants) plus 1,254 subjects from 6 global collaborators. Sample metadata almost always included a de-identified subject ID, COVID-19 status, age in years and sex. HLA class I and class II types, where available, came from metadata supplied by the sample provider rather than from assay-based typing. The paper as a whole reports these results and caveats: The quantity of clinical and demographic metadata differed by source and by participant and was supplied without curation.

Worth noting for this clone: Its antigen is unknown. Per-base qualities were not stored, and no clone one base away is much larger.

The collaborating institutions used their own protocols to collect whole blood in K2EDTA tubes. For TCRbeta analysis, collaborator samples were shipped as frozen whole blood, as isolated PBMCs, or as DNA extracted from either sample type. The immunoSEQ Assay, a bias-controlled multiplex PCR, was used to amplify TCRbeta CDR3 regions from genomic DNA. The original methods were these. The number of nucleated cells in each sample was estimated by amplification of reference gene primers within the assay. To quantify the absolute abundance of each unique TCRbeta CDR3 rearrangement, sequence reads were collapsed and filtered. For each sample, productive Simpson clonality was calculated by taking the square root of Simpson's diversity index across productive rearrangements. Sourced from immuneACCESS, this table was stored by TCRdb with only in-frame sequences that have V and J called. A share of the clones is absent; for the studies checked, an unresolved V gene accounts for under half, and the remainder has no known explanation. Clonal size and the V and J genes are those of that table, whereas D and trimming came from the DNA. This sample is represented by approximately 150,000 clones; roughly 80% of them were singletons. Approximately 19% of the sample is taken by the ten largest.

From the cysteine through the phenylalanine, the CDR3 covers 15 amino acids. Left in the record is the CDR3 DNA by itself, 45 bases read in frame from the first base. As encoded in the germline V gene, CDR1 is MNHEY while CDR2 is SVGAGI. V sheds 5 bases and J sheds 3 bases, leaving 14 bases between their ends. The sequenced sample was peripheral blood. The chain is encoded by TRBV6-5 joined to TRBJ1-3; perhaps TRBD1 is the D gene, with 5 bases matching. The TCR originated in a woman older than 75 with acute or convalescent COVID-19. The bases are TGTGCCAGCAGTCCCACAGGTGTCGGTGGAAACACCATATATTTT. Its protein is CASSPTGVGGNTIYF.